The rows below give T cell receptor beta chains drawn from one sample of a study of blood T cell repertoires in COVID-19. Libraries were prepared by immunoSEQ multiplex PCR; TCRdb keeps only in-frame clonotypes and omits some of them. The table lists 200,000 to 300,000 clones, 80% to 90% of them singletons. Sequencing was carried out using peripheral blood. Receptors originate from a man aged 50-59 years with acute or convalescent COVID-19. Both conserved end residues are part of each CDR3. D genes are given only for firm matches. Clone size is shown for a subset of rows, as once, few, many or a class of expanded clone.

TRBD2	TRBV3-1/TRBV3-2	.	TRBJ2-1	TGTGCCAGCAGCCAAGATCTAGCGGGGGTATCCTACAATGAGCAGTTCTTC	CASSQDLAGVSYNEQFF
TRBD1	TRBV28	.	TRBJ1-2	TGTGCCAGCAGTACCCCGAGGGGGCTGAGTTTTGGCTACACCTTC	CASSTPRGLSFGYTF
.	TRBV10-1	.	TRBJ2-1	TGCGCCAGCAGTGATTTGGAGAAAGAGCAGTTCTTC	CASSDLEKEQFF
TRBD1	TRBV3-1/TRBV3-2	.	TRBJ1-6	TGTGCCAGCAGCCAAGCCGGGACAGGGTGGAGTAGTTCACCCCTCCACTTT	CASSQAGTGWSSSPLHF
TRBD1	TRBV5-1	.	TRBJ1-4	TGCGCCAGCAGCCCCGCCCGACAGGGACCTAATGAAAAACTGTTTTTT	CASSPARQGPNEKLFF
.	TRBV4-1	.	TRBJ1-2	TGCGCCAGCAGCCAAGATCTGGCAGGGCCGTTGGGCTACACCTTC	CASSQDLAGPLGYTF
.	TRBV5-6	once	TRBJ1-1	TGTGCCAGCAGCGTTAACAGGTTTGAAGCTTTCTTT	CASSVNRFEAFF
TRBD1	TRBV11-3	once	TRBJ2-7	TGTGCCAGCAGCCCCTTGGGACAGGGTAGCTACGAGCAGTACTTC	CASSPLGQGSYEQYF
TRBD1	TRBV9	.	TRBJ2-4	TGTGCCAGCAGCGTTGCGACAGGGTCGGGAAACATTCAGTACTTC	CASSVATGSGNIQYF
.	TRBV10-3	.	TRBJ1-1	TGTGCCATCAGTGAGGACACCCAGAGCACTGAAGCTTTCTTT	CAISEDTQSTEAFF
TRBD2	TRBV30	.	TRBJ2-1	TGTGCCTGGAGTGTAGTGCTAGCGGTTTACAATGAGCAGTTCTTC	CAWSVVLAVYNEQFF
TRBD2	TRBV19	.	TRBJ2-7	TGTGCCAGTAGTGCCCGACTAGCGGGAGACTACGAGCAGTACTTC	CASSARLAGDYEQYF
.	TRBV24-1	.	TRBJ2-7	TGTGCCACCAGTTCCGGGAGTTACGAGCAGTACTTC	CATSSGSYEQYF
TRBD1	TRBV27	medium-sized	TRBJ2-7	TGTGCCAGCAGTCCGACAGGGCTATACGAGCAGTACTTC	CASSPTGLYEQYF
.	TRBV3-1/TRBV3-2	.	TRBJ2-1	TGTGCCAGCAGCCCTGGAGATCCGAACCCCTCCTACAATGAGCAGTTCTTC	CASSPGDPNPSYNEQFF
TRBD2	TRBV7-2	.	TRBJ2-7	TGTGCCAGCAGCCTCCAATGGACTAGTTCCTACGAGCAGTACTTC	CASSLQWTSSYEQYF
.	TRBV7-9	.	TRBJ2-4	TGTGCCAGCAGCTTAGGTTGGGGCCTAGCCAAAAACATTCAGTACTTC	CASSLGWGLAKNIQYF
TRBD1	TRBV4-1	.	TRBJ1-1	TGCGCCAGCAGCCAAACCACAGGGGCCCAGCACACTGAAGCTTTCTTT	CASSQTTGAQHTEAFF
.	TRBV10-1	.	TRBJ2-3	TGCGCCAGCAGCCGACTGACAGCTAGCACAGATACGCAGTATTTT	CASSRLTASTDTQYF
TRBD2	TRBV6-5	.	TRBJ2-5	TGTGCCAGCAACGGGGGGGGCCCATGGACCCAGTACTTC	CASNGGGPWTQYF
.	TRBV4-1	.	TRBJ2-7	TGCGCCAGCAGCCAATTTCAGGGCAGTTCCTACGAGCAGTACTTC	CASSQFQGSSYEQYF